This T cell receptor beta chain was captured in a study of shared clonotypes between healthy human individuals. About the research overall: The study drew on a couple of women and a few men aged 18 to 49 as donors. The study, taken as a whole, reports: Roughly 5% of naive CD4 clonotypes were common to a handful of donors. Generation probability values for non-shared clonotypes were lower than those for clonotypes shared by all four donors.

Here immunoSEQ multiplex PCR was the method, and the copy in TCRdb shows in-frame clones only, minus some. The sample contains around 2.3 million clones, approximately 95% of which appear only once. Remarks on this clone: The antigen is not known.

The CDR3 extends over 15 amino acids. Trimming stripped 2 bases from V and 4 bases from J, with 14 bases between. CDR1 and CDR2 (germline): GTSNPN, SVGIG (reference sequence). The sequencing input was naive CD4+ T cells sorted from blood. Subset of the sample: CD45RA+ positively selected. The sequence was collected from a man aged 18 to 29 in good health. This chain connects TRBV30 to TRBJ2-2; no firm D call. CDR3 protein: CAWSKPSKGTGELFF. The CDR3, as DNA: TGTGCCTGGAGTAAGCCGTCCAAAGGCACCGGGGAGCTGTTTTTT.